These T cell receptor beta chains were read from a single sample in a study of shared clonotypes between healthy human individuals. The method was immunoSEQ multiplex PCR; TCRdb's version includes in-frame clones alone and lacks a portion of them. The data contain 500,000 to 650,000 clones, around 80% of them singletons. Source material: PBMCs. The origin of the receptors is a woman in her forties in good health. Some clones in this sample may be carry-over from other donors' samples. Both conserved end residues are part of each CDR3. Fields, in order: V gene, clone size, J gene, D gene, CDR3 protein, CDR3 DNA. D genes are given only for firm matches. For some rows the clone size is stated as once, few or many, or as a class when expanded; others skip it.

TRBV6-6	NA	TRBJ2-7	NA	CASSYSSRDHSYEQYF	TGTGCCAGCAGTTACTCATCTCGGGACCACTCCTACGAGCAGTACTTC
TRBV27	NA	TRBJ1-1	NA	CASSWAGTMNTEAFF	TGTGCCAGCAGTTGGGCAGGGACCATGAACACTGAAGCTTTCTTT
TRBV4-1	NA	TRBJ1-5	TRBD1	CASSQDPGQGSNQPQHF	TGCGCCAGCAGCCAAGATCCGGGACAGGGTAGCAATCAGCCCCAGCATTTT
TRBV10-1	NA	TRBJ2-7	TRBD2	CASSPDRVGASGRSEQYF	TGCGCCAGCAGCCCAGACAGGGTGGGGGCTAGCGGGAGAAGCGAGCAGTACTTC
TRBV9	NA	TRBJ2-2	TRBD1	CASSVGTGDTGELFF	TGTGCCAGCAGCGTAGGGACAGGGGATACCGGGGAGCTGTTTTTT
TRBV7-9	NA	TRBJ2-7	TRBD1	CASSLGAGGTYEQYF	TGTGCCAGCAGCTTAGGTGCAGGGGGAACCTACGAGCAGTACTTC
TRBV18	NA	TRBJ1-2	TRBD1	CASSRTPGQGFILRGYTF	TGTGCCAGCTCACGGACACCGGGACAGGGTTTCATCTTGCGAGGCTACACCTTC
TRBV19	NA	TRBJ1-5	NA	CASRRGGDQPQHF	TGTGCCAGTAGACGGGGAGGGGATCAGCCCCAGCATTTT
TRBV28	once	TRBJ2-1	NA	CASSPGGLTYNEQFF	TGTGCCAGCAGTCCTGGCGGGTTAACGTACAATGAGCAGTTCTTC
TRBV28	once	TRBJ2-5	NA	CASSDFTGETQYF	TGTGCCAGCAGTGATTTTACGGGGGAGACCCAGTACTTC
TRBV6-1	many	TRBJ1-4	NA	CASSERAGEGSEKLFF	TGTGCCAGCAGTGAAAGAGCGGGGGAAGGAAGTGAAAAACTGTTTTTT
TRBV5-4	NA	TRBJ2-5	NA	CASSLHSQETQYF	TGTGCCAGCAGCTTGCACAGTCAAGAGACCCAGTACTTC
TRBV30	NA	TRBJ2-7	TRBD1	CAWQAGTGRHEQYF	TGTGCCTGGCAAGCCGGGACAGGACGCCACGAGCAGTACTTC
TRBV18	many	TRBJ2-1	NA	CASSPPSRGALGHNEQFF	TGTGCCAGCTCACCACCTTCCCGGGGGGCGCTTGGACACAATGAGCAGTTCTTC
TRBV7-9	NA	TRBJ2-3	TRBD2	CASSLTSGSGDTQYF	TGTGCCAGCAGCCTGACTAGCGGGAGTGGGGATACGCAGTATTTT
TRBV6-1	few	TRBJ1-6	NA	CASFGFGSPLHF	TGTGCCAGTTTCGGGTTTGGGTCACCCCTCCACTTT
TRBV7-3	NA	TRBJ2-3	TRBD2	CASSAGLAGGTDTQYF	TGTGCCAGCAGCGCCGGGCTAGCGGGAGGCACAGATACGCAGTATTTT
TRBV28	NA	TRBJ1-2	TRBD1	CASRAPRDRVTYGYTF	TGTGCCAGCAGGGCCCCCCGGGACAGGGTGACCTATGGCTACACCTTC
TRBV30	NA	TRBJ2-4	NA	CAWSDGGDIQYF	TGTGCCTGGAGTGACGGGGGCGACATTCAGTACTTC
TRBV30	NA	TRBJ2-3	NA	CAWSDFTDTQYF	TGTGCCTGGAGTGATTTCACAGATACGCAGTATTTT
TRBV28	NA	TRBJ2-7	NA	CASSPTASSYEQYF	TGTGCCAGCAGTCCCACGGCTTCCTCCTACGAGCAGTACTTC
TRBV18	NA	TRBJ1-5	NA	CASSPAGVGNQPQHF	TGTGCCAGCTCACCCGCAGGGGTTGGTAATCAGCCCCAGCATTTT
TRBV30	NA	TRBJ1-3	NA	CAWSGTSSGNTIYF	TGTGCCTGGAGCGGTACGAGCTCTGGAAACACCATATATTTT
TRBV25-1	NA	TRBJ2-3	TRBD1	CASSRQGADTQYF	TGTGCCAGCAGCCGACAGGGGGCGGATACGCAGTATTTT
TRBV7-2	once	TRBJ1-5	NA	CASSLVGGANNQPQHF	TGTGCCAGCAGCTTAGTTGGCGGGGCGAACAATCAGCCCCAGCATTTT
TRBV7-2	NA	TRBJ2-7	NA	CASRLAVSYEQYF	TGTGCCAGCAGGTTAGCGGTCTCCTACGAGCAGTACTTC
TRBV6-1	NA	TRBJ2-7	TRBD2	CASRREGGPEDEQYF	TGTGCCAGCAGAAGGGAGGGAGGGCCGGAAGACGAGCAGTACTTC
TRBV29-1	NA	TRBJ2-7	TRBD1	CSVEGGQGLQEQYF	TGCAGCGTTGAAGGGGGACAGGGGCTTCAGGAGCAGTACTTC
TRBV28	NA	TRBJ1-5	TRBD1	CASSLQGAGDQPQHF	TGTGCCAGCAGTTTGCAGGGGGCCGGAGATCAGCCCCAGCATTTT
TRBV9	NA	TRBJ2-7	TRBD2	CASSAQVAGAYEQYF	TGTGCCAGCAGCGCGCAAGTAGCGGGCGCCTACGAGCAGTACTTC
TRBV18	NA	TRBJ2-3	TRBD1	CASSSGQGDPQYF	TGTGCCAGCTCATCGGGACAGGGGGATCCGCAGTATTTT
TRBV9	many	TRBJ1-2	NA	CASSLQPGTQHGYTF	TGTGCCAGCAGCCTACAACCCGGGACACAACATGGCTACACCTTC
TRBV7-8	once	TRBJ2-7	TRBD1	CASSFWDRAISQYF	TGTGCCAGCAGCTTCTGGGACAGGGCTATTTCGCAGTACTTC
TRBV27	NA	TRBJ1-2	TRBD1	CASSPGQGAWRGYTF	TGTGCCAGCAGTCCGGGACAGGGGGCATGGAGAGGCTACACCTTC
TRBV30	many	TRBJ2-7	NA	CAWSPTGLDTVF	TGTGCCTGGAGCCCCACAGGCCTAGATACCGTCTTC
TRBV15	once	TRBJ2-6	NA	CAASTSTRLLTF	TGTGCCGCCAGCACTTCCACCCGCCTCCTGACTTTC
TRBV5-4	few	TRBJ2-7	TRBD2	CASSPGLAGQYEQYF	TGTGCCAGCAGCCCCGGACTAGCGGGGCAATACGAGCAGTACTTC
TRBV30	once	TRBJ2-3	TRBD2	CAWSGTSGTVDTQYF	TGTGCCTGGAGTGGGACTAGCGGGACGGTAGATACGCAGTATTTT
TRBV7-6	NA	TRBJ1-5	NA	CASSPSGDQPQHF	TGTGCCAGCAGCCCCTCCGGGGATCAGCCCCAGCATTTT
TRBV2	NA	TRBJ1-6	NA	CASRIQHNNSPLHF	TGTGCCAGCAGGATCCAGCACAATAATTCACCCCTCCACTTT
TRBV25-1	once	TRBJ1-2	NA	CASSLPGGWGYTF	TGTGCCAGCAGTCTACCCGGGGGTTGGGGCTACACCTTC
TRBV11-2	NA	TRBJ2-3	NA	CASSSIQPGTDTQYF	TGTGCCAGCAGCTCGATACAGCCCGGGACAGATACGCAGTATTTT
TRBV7-3	NA	TRBJ2-3	NA	CASSLGPGVPDTQYF	TGTGCCAGCAGCTTAGGACCGGGAGTGCCAGATACGCAGTATTTT
TRBV10-3	NA	TRBJ2-7	TRBD1	CAIGDRGPYEQYF	TGTGCCATCGGAGACAGGGGACCCTACGAGCAGTACTTC
TRBV6-1	NA	TRBJ1-2	TRBD1	CASSRDRGGSGYTF	TGTGCCAGCAGTCGGGACAGGGGGGGAAGTGGCTACACCTTC